This entry features one TCR beta chain sequence. As yet, its antigen is unknown. CDR3 length equals 15 residues. The junction had 7 bases not matched to a gene; V was cut back by 3 bases and J by 6 bases. Germline V gives CDR1 LNHDA, CDR2 SQIVND (reference sequence). Each donor had at least one pre-ART and at least two post-ART PBMC samples. This sample is drawn from a study of long-term antiretroviral therapy in people with HIV. Study summary: Sampling started about a decade before the 2015 immediate-ART recommendation.

Findings and limits, study-wide: Clones showing expansion before ART dominated the repertoire at all time points. Post-ART, diversity grew, though it stayed under transplant donor control levels.

Researchers ran immunoSEQ v3.0 at survey level. Clones were read by immunoSEQ multiplex PCR, and TCRdb kept only the in-frame ones, dropping some. There are about 12,000 clones in the sample; roughly 80% occur only once, and 11% lies in the top ten. The sequence came from a woman in her thirties or forties with HIV. The chain employs TRBV19 and TRBJ1-5, with 8 positions matching TRBD1. Sequenced material: unsorted PBMCs, taken 0.8 years before starting antiretroviral therapy. The CDR3 region is CASSILDRDLQPQHF. DNA for the CDR3: TGTGCCAGTAGTATCCTGGACAGGGATCTTCAGCCCCAGCATTTT.